The T cell receptor (beta chain) described here comes from a study of radiation and T cells in renal cell carcinoma. Time point given: blood 2 weeks post-SBRT. The treatment was: 15 Gy SBRT to primary tumor, nephrectomy 4 weeks later. Looked up from germline, CDR1 is KGHSH and CDR2 is LQKENI. The CDR3 runs 15 residues. V lost 2 bases and J lost 2; bases outside the gene matches: 0. TCRdb keeps only in-frame clones here, not all; method: immunoSEQ multiplex PCR. The sample shows under 150,000 clones, approximately 80% of them seen only once. The sequencing used blood, collected from a patient whose treatment included radiotherapy and nephrectomy. The rearrangement joins TRBV18 to TRBJ2-7, with TRBD2 identical over 13 bases. The TCR was taken from an older woman with renal cell carcinoma. The CDR3 reads CASSPGTSGTYEQYF. CDR3 nucleotide sequence: TGTGCCAGCTCACCAGGGACTAGCGGGACCTACGAGCAGTACTTC.